A single sample is the source of the 25 T cell receptor beta chains below, sequenced in a study of blood T cell repertoires in COVID-19. The protocol was immunoSEQ multiplex PCR, while the TCRdb copy is restricted to in-frame clones and leaves out a portion. This sample has some 130,000 clones; 81% occur once, and the top ten carry approximately 9.1%. Sequencing was performed on peripheral blood. These receptors were collected from a woman aged 55-70 years with active or convalescent COVID-19.

This sequence joins TRBV11-2 and TRBJ1-1; D possibly corresponds to TRBD1 (6 bases). There are 13 residues in the CDR3. Germline V gene data show CDR1 as SGHAT and CDR2 as FQNNGV. Deletions cut 2 bases from V and 6 bases from J, with 10 bases between. The CDR3 DNA is TGTGCCAGCAGCTTATCAGGGGCCCCTGAAGCTTTCTTT. It translates to CASSLSGAPEAFF.

The chain couples TRBV7-2 to TRBJ1-5; tentative D call: TRBD1 (6 bases). Germline V gene sequence: CDR1 SGHTA, CDR2 FQGNSA. The CDR3 runs 14 residues. V lost 2 bases to trimming and J lost 6 bases, with 11 bases between them. DNA of the CDR3: TGTGCCAGCAGCTTACAGGGGTATGGTCAGCCCCAGCATTTT. It is translated as CASSLQGYGQPQHF.

The rearrangement links TRBV10-1 to TRBJ2-3; possibly TRBD2 for D (6 bases). This CDR3 is built from 16 residues. Per germline, CDR1 WNHNN and CDR2 SYGVQD (reference sequence). Trimming cost V 9 bases and J 2 bases, with 21 bases left between them. The CDR3, as DNA: TGCGCCAGTCCCCAGCCGCTTAGCGGACTCACAGATACGCAGTATTTT. This encodes CASPQPLSGLTDTQYF.

This sequence joins TRBV28 and TRBJ2-2, with D possibly matching TRBD1 (6 bases). CDR1 MDHEN and CDR2 SYDVKM come from the germline V gene. V lost 5 bases and J lost 5, with 9 bases in between. The CDR3 spans 13 residues. For the CDR3, the DNA is TGTGCCAGCAGTGCTCAGGGGACCGGGGAGCTGTTTTTT. Its translation is CASSAQGTGELFF.

V usage is TRBV5-4 and J usage is TRBJ1-1, with D possibly matching TRBD1 (5 bases). Trimming removed 1 base from V and 1 base from J, with 5 bases in between. Germline V gives CDR1 SGHNT, CDR2 YYREEE (reference sequence). This CDR3 region has 13 residues. CDR3 DNA: TGTGCCAGCAGCTTGCAGGGGAACACTGAAGCTTTCTTT. This codes for CASSLQGNTEAFF.

V usage is TRBV24-1 and J usage is TRBJ1-5; 9 bases match TRBD1. The CDR3 totals 16 residues. V dropped 4 bases and J dropped 5; count of bases not matched to a gene: 8. CDR1 KGHDR and CDR2 SFDVKD come from the germline V gene. The CDR3 nucleotides are TGTGCCACCAGTGACTCGGGACAGGGACCTTATCAGCCCCAGCATTTT. Protein product: CATSDSGQGPYQPQHF.

The chain employs TRBV18 and TRBJ1-1; D not certain. The CDR3 has 14 amino acids. The V gene lost 4 bases and the J gene lost 1 base, with 10 bases spanning the gap. CDR1 is KGHSH, CDR2 LQKENI, per germline. CDR3 DNA sequence: TGTGCCAGCTCACGGGCACAGCCGAACACTGAAGCTTTCTTT. Translated: CASSRAQPNTEAFF.

The V and J genes are TRBV18 and TRBJ2-1; TRBD1 matches at 7 bases. Germline V lookup: CDR1 KGHSH, CDR2 LQKENI. This CDR3 has 16 amino acids. Germline trimming cut 0 bases from V and 0 bases from J; bases unmatched to any gene: 2. CDR3 nucleotide sequence: TGTGCCAGCTCACCACCACAGGGGCACTCCTACAATGAGCAGTTCTTC. Translated: CASSPPQGHSYNEQFF.

The chain carries TRBV24-1 and TRBJ2-1, with D possibly TRBD2 on 5 matching bases. From germline, CDR1 is KGHDR and CDR2 SFDVKD. This CDR3 contains 12 residues. Trimming took off 0 bases at V and 9 bases at J, with 5 bases between the two ends. CDR3 sequence reads: CATSDLAGEQFF. CDR3 nucleotides: TGTGCCACCAGTGATTTGGCGGGTGAGCAGTTCTTC.

This clone turned up a few times. The CDR3 DNA sequence: TGCAGCGTTGAAGATCACGGGGGGCCCAACAATGAGCAGTTCTTC. Amino acid sequence: CSVEDHGGPNNEQFF. V and J are TRBV29-1 and TRBJ2-1, with D maybe TRBD2 (7 bases). Per germline, CDR1 SQVTM and CDR2 ANQGSEA. The CDR3 is made up of 15 amino acids. Trimming shortened V by 0 bases and J by 5 bases, and 14 bases separated the two germline ends.

The chain combines TRBV28 with TRBJ1-3, with TRBD1 identical over 7 bases. This CDR3 has 15 amino acids. J gave up 6 bases and V 5 bases, and 10 bases lay outside the gene matches. CDR1 and CDR2 (germline): MDHEN, SYDVKM. In DNA form, the CDR3 reads TGTGCCAGCAGTGCCCAAGACAGGGCAGTAAACACCATATATTTT. This gives the protein CASSAQDRAVNTIYF.

This chain uses TRBV12-3 or TRBV12-4 with TRBJ1-4, with D perhaps matching TRBD1 (5 bases). The CDR3 consists of 13 residues. V lost 5 bases to trimming and J lost 8 bases, with 12 bases between them. DNA for the CDR3: TGTGCCAGCAGTACCAGGGTGCGGGAAAAACTGTTTTTT. Protein: CASSTRVREKLFF.

The chain is built from TRBV18 and TRBJ2-5, with 8 bases lining up with TRBD1. The CDR3 runs 14 residues. The V and J ends lost 6 bases and 5 bases, in that order; junction bases with no gene match: 8. Germline V gene data show CDR1 as KGHSH and CDR2 as LQKENI. The DNA of the CDR3 is TGTGCCAGCTCCGGACAGGGTGTAGGGGAGACCCAGTACTTC. This encodes CASSGQGVGETQYF.

This clone is a singleton in its sample. This chain connects TRBV5-4 to TRBJ2-2; a possible D gene is TRBD1 (6 bases). The CDR3 spans 17 residues. Deletions cut 0 bases from V and 4 bases from J, with 16 bases between. The germline V gene has CDR1 SGHNT and CDR2 YYREEE (reference sequence). CDR3 protein: CASSLVIKRQATGELFF. For the CDR3, the DNA is TGTGCCAGCAGCTTGGTAATCAAGAGACAGGCCACCGGGGAGCTGTTTTTT.

The chain combines TRBV5-4 with TRBJ2-2, with 12 bases lining up with TRBD2. This CDR3 is 16 amino acids long. Germline V gene data show CDR1 as SGHNT and CDR2 as YYREEE (reference sequence). V dropped 1 base and J dropped 8; count of bases not matched to a gene: 6. This CDR3 reads CASSLRTSGARGELFF. The CDR3 nucleotides read TGTGCCAGCAGCTTGAGGACTAGCGGGGCCCGGGGGGAGCTGTTTTTT.

This clone has only a few counts. This sequence joins TRBV7-2 and TRBJ1-4; D is uncertain. The V gene's germline CDR1 is SGHTA and CDR2 FQGNSA. The CDR3 consists of 15 residues. The V end lost 1 base, the J end lost 3 bases, and 9 bases lay between the germline ends. The CDR3 is CASSLVISANEKLFF. The CDR3 DNA reads as TGTGCCAGCAGCTTAGTTATCAGCGCTAATGAAAAACTGTTTTTT. Full variable domain (missing parts from reference TRBV7-2 and TRBJ1-4): GAGVSQSPSNKVTEKGKDVELRCDPISGHTALYWYRQSLGQGLEFLIYFQGNSAPDKSGLPSDRFSAERTGGSVSTLTIQRTQQEDSAVYLCASSLVISANEKLFFGSGTQLSVL.

The chain combines TRBV2 with TRBJ1-5; D is perhaps TRBD1 (5 bases). This CDR3 has 14 amino acids. V was shortened by 5 bases and J by 5 bases, with 13 bases between the two germline ends. Germline V gene data show CDR1 as SNHLY and CDR2 as FYNNEI. The chain's CDR3 is CASSPQGGDQPQHF. Written as DNA, the CDR3 is TGTGCCAGCAGTCCTCAGGGAGGGGATCAGCCCCAGCATTTT.

The chain recombines TRBV2 with TRBJ2-1, with 7 bases matching TRBD2. Looked up from germline, CDR1 is SNHLY and CDR2 is FYNNEI. The CDR3 is 15 amino acids. V shed 6 bases, J shed 0 bases, and the junction held 5 bases outside the gene matches. The CDR3 nucleotides are TGTGCCAGCAGGACTAGCCGTAGCTCCTACAATGAGCAGTTCTTC. Its translation is CASRTSRSSYNEQFF. Variable domain in full (rest from reference TRBV2 and TRBJ2-1): EPEVTQTPSHQVTQMGQEVILRCVPISNHLYFYWYRQILGQKVEFLVSFYNNEISEKSEIFDDQFSVERPDGSNFTLKIRSTKLEDSAMYFCASRTSRSSYNEQFFGPGTRLTVL.

The genes are TRBV18 and TRBJ2-7; no firm D call. Germline V lookup: CDR1 KGHSH, CDR2 LQKENI. The CDR3 runs to 13 residues. Trimming shortened V by 3 bases and J by 3 bases, and 9 bases separated the two germline ends. DNA for the CDR3: TGTGCCAGCTCACCGAGGTCCGGCTACGAGCAGTACGTC. Its translation is CASSPRSGYEQYV.

This rearrangement joins TRBV14 to TRBJ2-5; D is possibly TRBD1 (6 bases). The CDR3 covers 15 residues. Trimming pared 0 bases from V and 6 bases from J, leaving 14 bases between. Germline V CDR1 and CDR2: SGHDN, FVKESK. DNA of the CDR3: TGTGCCAGCAGCCAAGATCCAGGGGCAGTGAAGACCCAGTACTTC. The encoded protein is CASSQDPGAVKTQYF.

The chain couples TRBV19 to TRBJ1-4; 7 bases align to TRBD1. Germline trimming cut 8 bases from V and 6 bases from J; bases unmatched to any gene: 6. In germline, CDR1 is LNHDA, CDR2 SQIVND (reference sequence). CDR3 length: 13 residues. CDR3 DNA: TGTGCCAGTCTCCCGACAGGGCATGAAAAACTGTTTTTT. Its translation: CASLPTGHEKLFF. Using reference TRBV19 and TRBJ1-4 for the parts outside the CDR3, the full variable domain is DGGITQSPKYLFRKEGQNVTLSCEQNLNHDAMYWYRQDPGQGLRLIYYSQIVNDFQKGDIAEGYSVSREKKESFPLTVTSAQKNPTAFYLCASLPTGHEKLFFGSGTQLSVL.

J is TRBJ1-5 and V is TRBV19; D might be TRBD1 (6 bases). The ends were cut back, 4 bases at V and 0 bases at J, with 10 bases in the middle. This CDR3 contains 15 residues. Germline loops: CDR1 LNHDA, CDR2 SQIVND (reference sequence). CDR3 nucleotide sequence: TGTGCCAGTAGTAAAGGACAGTATAGCAATCAGCCCCAGCATTTT. The encoded protein is CASSKGQYSNQPQHF.

This rearrangement joins TRBV11-2 to TRBJ2-1; 8 bases fit TRBD1. CDR1 and CDR2 from the germline V gene are SGHAT and FQNNGV. V gave up 2 bases and J gave up 7 bases; unmatched junction bases: 7. The CDR3 is made up of 15 amino acids. CDR3 loop: CASSLLQGAGNEQFF. DNA for the CDR3: TGTGCCAGCAGCTTATTGCAGGGGGCGGGAAATGAGCAGTTCTTC.

The chain has TRBV5-6 and TRBJ1-6; 10 nucleotides align to TRBD1. With V trimmed by 7 bases and J by 6 bases, 4 bases remained unmatched. CDR1 and CDR2 (germline): SGHDT, YYEEEE. The length of the CDR3 is 14 residues. DNA of the CDR3: TGTGCCAGCCATGGACAGGGGGGTAATTCACCCCTCCACTTT. It specifies CASHGQGGNSPLHF.

In this sample, this clone turned up many times. The V call is TRBV28, the J call TRBJ2-5; 10 nucleotides align to TRBD2. The V gene end was trimmed by 6 bases and the J gene end by 2 bases; junction bases not matched to a gene: 15. CDR3 length: 18 amino acids. Germline V lookup: CDR1 MDHEN, CDR2 SYDVKM. For the CDR3, the DNA is TGTGCCAGCAGCCCTCTGACCGCGGTTAGCGGGGGGCAAGAGACCCAGTACTTC. Residues: CASSPLTAVSGGQETQYF. Based on the CDR3 plus reference TRBV28 and TRBJ2-5, the full variable domain is DVKVTQSSRYLVKRTGEKVFLECVQDMDHENMFWYRQDPGLGLRLIYFSYDVKMKEKGDIPEGYSVSREKKERFSLILESASTNQTSMYLCASSPLTAVSGGQETQYFGPGTRLLVL.